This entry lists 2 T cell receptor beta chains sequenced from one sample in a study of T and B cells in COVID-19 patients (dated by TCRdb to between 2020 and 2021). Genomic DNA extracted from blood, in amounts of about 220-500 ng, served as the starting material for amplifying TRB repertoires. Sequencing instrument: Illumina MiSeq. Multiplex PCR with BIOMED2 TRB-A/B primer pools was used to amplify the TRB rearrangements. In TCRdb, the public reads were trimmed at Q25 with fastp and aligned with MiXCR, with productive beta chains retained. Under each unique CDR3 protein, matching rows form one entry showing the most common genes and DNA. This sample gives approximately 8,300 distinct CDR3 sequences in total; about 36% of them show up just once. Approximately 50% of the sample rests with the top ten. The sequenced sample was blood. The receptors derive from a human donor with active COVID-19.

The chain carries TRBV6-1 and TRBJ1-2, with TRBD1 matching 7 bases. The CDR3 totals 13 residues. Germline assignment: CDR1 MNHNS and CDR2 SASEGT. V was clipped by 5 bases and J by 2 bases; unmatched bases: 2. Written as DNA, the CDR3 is TGTGCCAGCAGTCCACAGGGGAACTATGGCTACACCTTC. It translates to CASSPQGNYGYTF.

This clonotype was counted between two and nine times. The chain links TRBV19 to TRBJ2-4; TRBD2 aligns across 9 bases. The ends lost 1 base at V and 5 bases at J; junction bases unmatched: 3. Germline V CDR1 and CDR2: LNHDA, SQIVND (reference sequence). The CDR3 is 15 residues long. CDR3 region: CASSIGVAGENIQYF. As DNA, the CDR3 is TGTGCCAGTAGTATAGGGGTAGCGGGAGAAAACATTCAGTACTTC.